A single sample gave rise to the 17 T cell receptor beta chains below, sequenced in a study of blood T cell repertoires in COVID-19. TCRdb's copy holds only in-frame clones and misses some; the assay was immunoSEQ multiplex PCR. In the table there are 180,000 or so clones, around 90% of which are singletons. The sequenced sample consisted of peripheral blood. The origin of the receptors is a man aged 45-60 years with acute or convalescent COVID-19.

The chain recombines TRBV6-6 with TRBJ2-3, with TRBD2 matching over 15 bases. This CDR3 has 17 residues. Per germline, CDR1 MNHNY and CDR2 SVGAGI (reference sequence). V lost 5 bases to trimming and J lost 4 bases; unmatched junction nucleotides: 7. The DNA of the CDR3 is TGTGCCAGCAGTCCCCTGGGACTAGCGGGAGGCCCAGATACGCAGTATTTT. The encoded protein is CASSPLGLAGGPDTQYF.

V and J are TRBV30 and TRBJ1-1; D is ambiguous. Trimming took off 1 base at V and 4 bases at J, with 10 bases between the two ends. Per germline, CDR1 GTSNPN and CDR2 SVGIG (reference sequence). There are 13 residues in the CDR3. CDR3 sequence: CAWSDVRGTEAFF. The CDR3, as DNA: TGTGCCTGGAGTGACGTCCGCGGCACTGAAGCTTTCTTT.

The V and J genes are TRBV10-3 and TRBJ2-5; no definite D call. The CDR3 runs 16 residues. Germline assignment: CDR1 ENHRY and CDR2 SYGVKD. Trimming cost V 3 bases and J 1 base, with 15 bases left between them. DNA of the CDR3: TGTGCCATCAGTGAACGAGTAGCCGTCCCCCAAGAGACCCAGTACTTC. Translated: CAISERVAVPQETQYF.

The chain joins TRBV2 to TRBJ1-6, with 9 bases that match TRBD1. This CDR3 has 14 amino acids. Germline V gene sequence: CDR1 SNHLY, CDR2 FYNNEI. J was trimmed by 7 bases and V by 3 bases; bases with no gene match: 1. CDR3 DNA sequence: TGTGCCAGCAGTGAGGGGACAGGGAATTCACCCCTCCACTTT. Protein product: CASSEGTGNSPLHF.

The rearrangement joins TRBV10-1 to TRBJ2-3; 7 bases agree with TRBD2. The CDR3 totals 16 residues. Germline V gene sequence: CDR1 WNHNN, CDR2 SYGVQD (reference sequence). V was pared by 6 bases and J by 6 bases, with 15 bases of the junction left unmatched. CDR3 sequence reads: CASSPVGAGVSDTQYF. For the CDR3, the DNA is TGCGCCAGCAGCCCCGTCGGGGCGGGAGTTTCTGATACGCAGTATTTT.

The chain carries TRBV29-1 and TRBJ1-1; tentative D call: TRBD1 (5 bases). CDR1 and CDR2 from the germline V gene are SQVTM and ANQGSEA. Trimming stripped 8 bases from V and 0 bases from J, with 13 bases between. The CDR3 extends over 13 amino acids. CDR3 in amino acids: CSPWGGLNTEAFF. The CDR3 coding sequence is TGCAGCCCCTGGGGCGGATTGAACACTGAAGCTTTCTTT.

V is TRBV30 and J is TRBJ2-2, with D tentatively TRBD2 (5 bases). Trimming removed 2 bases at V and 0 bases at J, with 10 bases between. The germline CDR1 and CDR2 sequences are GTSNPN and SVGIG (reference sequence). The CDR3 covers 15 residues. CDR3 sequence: CAWSPPAANTGELFF. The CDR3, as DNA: TGTGCCTGGAGTCCCCCAGCGGCGAACACCGGGGAGCTGTTTTTT.

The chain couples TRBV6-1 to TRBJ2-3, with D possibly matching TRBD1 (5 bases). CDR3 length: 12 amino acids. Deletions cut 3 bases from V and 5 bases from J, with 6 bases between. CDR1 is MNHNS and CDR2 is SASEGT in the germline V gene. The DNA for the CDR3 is TGTGCCAGCAGTGATAGGGGAGATACGCAGTATTTT. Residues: CASSDRGDTQYF.

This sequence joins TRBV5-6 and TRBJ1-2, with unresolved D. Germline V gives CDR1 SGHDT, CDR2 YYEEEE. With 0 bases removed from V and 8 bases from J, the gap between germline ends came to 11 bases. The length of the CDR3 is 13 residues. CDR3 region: CASSLGAVWGYTF. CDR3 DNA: TGTGCCAGCAGCTTGGGGGCCGTCTGGGGCTACACCTTC.

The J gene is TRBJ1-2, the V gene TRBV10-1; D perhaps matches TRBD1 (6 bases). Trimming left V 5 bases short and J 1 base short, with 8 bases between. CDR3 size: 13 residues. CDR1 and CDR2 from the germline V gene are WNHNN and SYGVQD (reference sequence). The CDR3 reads CASSQDSNYGYTF. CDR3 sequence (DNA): TGCGCCAGCAGTCAGGACAGTAACTATGGCTACACCTTC.

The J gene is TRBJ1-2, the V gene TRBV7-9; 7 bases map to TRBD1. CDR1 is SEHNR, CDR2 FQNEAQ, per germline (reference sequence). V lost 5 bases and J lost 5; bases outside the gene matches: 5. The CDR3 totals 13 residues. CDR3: CASSNRQGYGYTF. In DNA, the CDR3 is TGTGCCAGCAGCAACCGACAGGGTTATGGCTACACCTTC.

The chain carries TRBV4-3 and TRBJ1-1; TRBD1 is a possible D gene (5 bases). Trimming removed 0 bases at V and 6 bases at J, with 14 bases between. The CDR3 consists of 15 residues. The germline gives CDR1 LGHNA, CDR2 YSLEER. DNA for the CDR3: TGCGCCAGCAGCCAAGATCGTCTCCGGGGGTCTGAAGCTTTCTTT. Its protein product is CASSQDRLRGSEAFF.

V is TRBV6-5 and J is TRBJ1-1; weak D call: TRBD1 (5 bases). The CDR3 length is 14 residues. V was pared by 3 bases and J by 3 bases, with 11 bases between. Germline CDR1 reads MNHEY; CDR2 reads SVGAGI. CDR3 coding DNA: TGTGCCAGCAGTTATATGGGAGGGGACACTGAAGCTTTCTTT. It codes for CASSYMGGDTEAFF.

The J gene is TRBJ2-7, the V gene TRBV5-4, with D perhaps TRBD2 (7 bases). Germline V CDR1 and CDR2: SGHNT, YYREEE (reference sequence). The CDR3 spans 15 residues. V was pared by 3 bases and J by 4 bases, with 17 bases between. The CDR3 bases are TGTGCCAGCAGCTCGGGGGCTAGCGGAAATTACGAGCAGTACGTC. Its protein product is CASSSGASGNYEQYV.

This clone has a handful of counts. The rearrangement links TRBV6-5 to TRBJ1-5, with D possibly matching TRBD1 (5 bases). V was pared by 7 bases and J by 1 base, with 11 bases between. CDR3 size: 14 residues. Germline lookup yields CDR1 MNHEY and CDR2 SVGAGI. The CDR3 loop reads CASKEGMSNQPQHF. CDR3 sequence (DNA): TGTGCCAGCAAGGAGGGGATGAGCAATCAGCCCCAGCATTTT.

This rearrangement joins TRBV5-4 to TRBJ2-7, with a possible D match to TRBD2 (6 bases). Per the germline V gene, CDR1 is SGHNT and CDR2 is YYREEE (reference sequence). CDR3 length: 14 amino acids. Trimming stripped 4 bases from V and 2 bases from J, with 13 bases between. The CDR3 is CASSAGSYPYEQYF. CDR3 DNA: TGTGCCAGCAGCGCGGGATCCTATCCCTACGAGCAGTACTTC. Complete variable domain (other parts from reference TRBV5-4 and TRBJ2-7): ETGVTQSPTHLIKTRGQQVTLRCSSQSGHNTVSWYQQALGQGPQFIFQYYREEENGRGNFPPRFSGLQFPNYSSELNVNALELDDSALYLCASSAGSYPYEQYFGPGTRLTVT.

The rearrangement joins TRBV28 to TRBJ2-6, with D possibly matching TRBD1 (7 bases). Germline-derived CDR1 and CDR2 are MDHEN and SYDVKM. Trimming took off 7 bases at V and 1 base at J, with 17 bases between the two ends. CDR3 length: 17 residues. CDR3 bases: TGTGCCAGCATAGGAGGGGGCGTTCGGTCTGGGGCCAACGTCCTGACTTTC. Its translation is CASIGGGVRSGANVLTF.